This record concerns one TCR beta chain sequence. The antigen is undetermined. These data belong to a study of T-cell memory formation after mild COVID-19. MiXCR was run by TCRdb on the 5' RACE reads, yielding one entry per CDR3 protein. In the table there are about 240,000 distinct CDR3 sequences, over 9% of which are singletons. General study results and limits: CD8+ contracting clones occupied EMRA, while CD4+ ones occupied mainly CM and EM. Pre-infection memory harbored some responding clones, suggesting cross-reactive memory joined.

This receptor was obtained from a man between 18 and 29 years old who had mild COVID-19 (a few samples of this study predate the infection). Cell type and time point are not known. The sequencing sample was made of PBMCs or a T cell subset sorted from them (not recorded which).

The CDR3 nucleotides are TGTGCCAGCAGCCAAAGGGTCCCCATAGGGACCCAGTACTTC. Residues: CASSQRVPIGTQYF. This chain uses TRBV3-1 with TRBJ2-5; D is unclear. V was pared by 2 bases and J by 7 bases, with 14 bases between. The germline V gene encodes CDR1 LGHDT and CDR2 YNNKEL (reference sequence). The CDR3 contains 14 residues.